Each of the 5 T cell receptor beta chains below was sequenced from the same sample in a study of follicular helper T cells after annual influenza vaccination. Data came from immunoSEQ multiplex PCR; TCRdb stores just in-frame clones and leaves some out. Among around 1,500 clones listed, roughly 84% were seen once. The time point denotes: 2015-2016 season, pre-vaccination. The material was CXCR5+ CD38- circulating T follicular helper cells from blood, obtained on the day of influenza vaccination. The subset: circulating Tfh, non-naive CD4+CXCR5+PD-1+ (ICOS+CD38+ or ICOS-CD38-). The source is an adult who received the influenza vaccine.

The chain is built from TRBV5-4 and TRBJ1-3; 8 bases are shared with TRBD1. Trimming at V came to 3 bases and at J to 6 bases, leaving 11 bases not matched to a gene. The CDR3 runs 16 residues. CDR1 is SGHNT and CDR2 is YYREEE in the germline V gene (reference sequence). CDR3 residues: CASSSRTGLNPNTIYF. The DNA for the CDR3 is TGTGCCAGCAGCTCGCGGACAGGGCTTAATCCAAACACCATATATTTT.

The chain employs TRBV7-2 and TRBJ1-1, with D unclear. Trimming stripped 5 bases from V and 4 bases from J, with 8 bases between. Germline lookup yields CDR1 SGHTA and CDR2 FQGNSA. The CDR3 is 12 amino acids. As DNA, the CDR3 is TGTGCCAGCAGCCGGTCAGCCACTGAAGCTTTCTTT. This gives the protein CASSRSATEAFF.

CDR3 region: CSVEDLYRDNYTF. DNA for the CDR3: TGCAGCGTTGAAGATTTGTACAGGGACAACTACACCTTC. The V gene is TRBV29-1, the J gene TRBJ1-2, with TRBD1 as a possible D gene (6 bases). Germline CDR1 SQVTM, CDR2 ANQGSEA. The V end was cut by 0 bases, the J end by 10 bases, with 15 bases between. The CDR3 covers 13 residues.

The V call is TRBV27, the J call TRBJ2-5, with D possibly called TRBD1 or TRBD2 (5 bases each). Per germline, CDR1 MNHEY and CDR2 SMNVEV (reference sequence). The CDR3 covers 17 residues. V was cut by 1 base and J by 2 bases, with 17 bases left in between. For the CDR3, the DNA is TGTGCCAGCAGTTTATTCGGGGTGAGGACAAAACAAGAGACCCAGTACTTC. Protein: CASSLFGVRTKQETQYF.

This chain's CDR3 is CASSLGGRPYEQYF. In nucleotides, the CDR3 is TGTGCCAGCAGCTTAGGTGGCAGGCCCTACGAGCAGTACTTC. J is TRBJ2-7 and V is TRBV11-1; D ambiguous. Between the trimmed V and J ends, which lost 1 base and 2 bases, there was a span of 9 bases. This CDR3 has 14 residues. From germline, CDR1 is SGHAT and CDR2 FQDESV (reference sequence).